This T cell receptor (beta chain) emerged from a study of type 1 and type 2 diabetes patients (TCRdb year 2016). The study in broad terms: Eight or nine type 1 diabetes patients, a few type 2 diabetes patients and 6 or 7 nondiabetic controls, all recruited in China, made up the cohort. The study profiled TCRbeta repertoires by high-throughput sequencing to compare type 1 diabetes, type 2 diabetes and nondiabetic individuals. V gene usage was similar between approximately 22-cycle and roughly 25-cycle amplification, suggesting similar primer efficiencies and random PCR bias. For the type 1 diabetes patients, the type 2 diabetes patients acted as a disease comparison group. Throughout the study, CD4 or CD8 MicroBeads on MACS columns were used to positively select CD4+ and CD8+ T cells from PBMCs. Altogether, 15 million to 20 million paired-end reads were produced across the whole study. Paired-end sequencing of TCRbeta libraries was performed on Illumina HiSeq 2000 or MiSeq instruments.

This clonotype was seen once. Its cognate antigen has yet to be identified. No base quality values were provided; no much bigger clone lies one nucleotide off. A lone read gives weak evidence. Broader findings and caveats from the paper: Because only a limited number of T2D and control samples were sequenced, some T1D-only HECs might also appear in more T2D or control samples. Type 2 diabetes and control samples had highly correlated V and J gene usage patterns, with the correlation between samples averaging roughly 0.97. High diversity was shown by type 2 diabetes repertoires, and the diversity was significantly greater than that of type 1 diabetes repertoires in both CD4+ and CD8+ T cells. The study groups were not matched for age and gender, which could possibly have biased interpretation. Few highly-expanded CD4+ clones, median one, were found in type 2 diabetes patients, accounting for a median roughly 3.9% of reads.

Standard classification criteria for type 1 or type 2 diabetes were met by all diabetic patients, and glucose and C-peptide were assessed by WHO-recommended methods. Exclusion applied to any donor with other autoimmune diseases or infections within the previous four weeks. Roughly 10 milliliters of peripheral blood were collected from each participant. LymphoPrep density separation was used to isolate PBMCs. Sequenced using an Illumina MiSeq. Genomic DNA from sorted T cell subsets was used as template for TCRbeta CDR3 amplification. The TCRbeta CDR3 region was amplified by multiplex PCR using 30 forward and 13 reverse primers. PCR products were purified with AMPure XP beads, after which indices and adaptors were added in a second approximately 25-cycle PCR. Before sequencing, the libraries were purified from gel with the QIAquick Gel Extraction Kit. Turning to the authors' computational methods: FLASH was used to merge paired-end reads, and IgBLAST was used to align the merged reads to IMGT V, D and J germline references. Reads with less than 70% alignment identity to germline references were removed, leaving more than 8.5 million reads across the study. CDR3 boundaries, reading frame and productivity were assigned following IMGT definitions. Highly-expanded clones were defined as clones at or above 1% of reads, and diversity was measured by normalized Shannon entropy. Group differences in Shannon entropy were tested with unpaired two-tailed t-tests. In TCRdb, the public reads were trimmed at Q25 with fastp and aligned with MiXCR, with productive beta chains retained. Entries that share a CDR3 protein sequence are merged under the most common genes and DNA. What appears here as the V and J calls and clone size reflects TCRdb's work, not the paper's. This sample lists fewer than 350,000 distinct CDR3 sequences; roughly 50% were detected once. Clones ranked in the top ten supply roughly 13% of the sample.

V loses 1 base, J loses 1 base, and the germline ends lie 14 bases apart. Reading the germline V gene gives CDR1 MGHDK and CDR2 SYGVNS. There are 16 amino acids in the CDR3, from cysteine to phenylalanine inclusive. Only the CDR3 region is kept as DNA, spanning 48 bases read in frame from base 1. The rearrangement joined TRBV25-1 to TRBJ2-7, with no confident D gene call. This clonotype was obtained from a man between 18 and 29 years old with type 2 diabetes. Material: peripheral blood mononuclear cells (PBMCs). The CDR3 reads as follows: CASSEWGLEDSYEQYF. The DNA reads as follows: TGTGCCAGCAGTGAATGGGGATTAGAGGATTCCTACGAGCAGTACTTC.